Presented here are 2 T cell receptor beta chains from one specimen sequenced in a study of cytomegalovirus exposure and HLA in healthy donors. PCR employed 60 Vbeta and 13 Jbeta primers. The assay was immunoSEQ multiplex PCR, and TCRdb's table has in-frame clones only and misses some. The profile shows approximately 160,000 clones, just under 80% of them singletons. The sequencing input was PBMCs. The receptor set was obtained from a woman between 50 and 59 years old in good health and CMV-seropositive.

The chain combines TRBV6-5 with TRBJ2-1, with D uncertain. CDR1 is MNHEY and CDR2 is SVGAGI in the germline V gene. Trimming shortened V by 8 bases and J by 10 bases, and 15 bases separated the two germline ends. The CDR3 sequence is 12 residues long. CDR3 loop: CASRDTESEQFF. DNA of the CDR3: TGTGCCAGCCGAGACACCGAATCCGAGCAGTTCTTC.

This chain links TRBV19 with TRBJ1-1; a possible D gene is TRBD1 (6 bases). Trimming took off 6 bases at V and 5 bases at J, with 19 bases between the two ends. The CDR3 consists of 15 residues. The germline gives CDR1 LNHDA, CDR2 SQIVND (reference sequence). CDR3 amino acids: CASRGGGLRGTEAFF. CDR3 DNA sequence: TGTGCCAGTAGGGGCGGGGGCCTTCGAGGGACTGAAGCTTTCTTT. The full variable domain, in which reference TRBV19 and TRBJ1-1 provide the parts outside the CDR3, is DGGITQSPKYLFRKEGQNVTLSCEQNLNHDAMYWYRQDPGQGLRLIYYSQIVNDFQKGDIAEGYSVSREKKESFPLTVTSAQKNPTAFYLCASRGGGLRGTEAFFGQGTRLTVV.